The present entry profiles one T cell receptor beta chain with its context. Within the sample, other DNA sequences also encode this same CDR3. The sample comes from a study of blood T cell repertoires in COVID-19. Turning to the study itself: Italy, Spain and the United States were the sources of the convalescent and acute COVID-19 samples. PBMCs, B-cell-depleted T cells, or T cells were the source of the cDNA or gDNA that made up the material.

The authors' processing: Estimates of nucleated cell counts were drawn from the amplification of reference gene primers. TCRdb's table, derived via immunoSEQ multiplex PCR, lists solely in-frame clones and lacks some. The DNA gave D and trimming, while V, J and clone size come from that table. The data contain about 170,000 clones, approximately 86% of them singletons. The specimen was peripheral blood. The TCR sequence derives from a woman aged 80 or older in a cohort sampled during active or convalescent COVID-19.

As DNA, the CDR3 is TGCGCCAGCAGCAGGACAGGGGTTGGGGAGACCCAGTACTTC. Translating gives CASSRTGVGETQYF. The genes are TRBV5-1 and TRBJ2-5, with TRBD1 identical over 9 bases. The germline V gene encodes CDR1 SGHRS and CDR2 YFSETQ. The CDR3 covers 14 residues. V shed 4 bases, J shed 5 bases, and the junction held 6 bases outside the gene matches. Filled out from reference TRBV5-1 and TRBJ2-5, the complete variable domain reads KAGVTQTPRYLIKTRGQQVTLSCSPISGHRSVSWYQQTPGQGLQFLFEYFSETQRNKGNFPGRFSGRQFSNSRSEMNVSTLELGDSALYLCASSRTGVGETQYFGPGTRLLVL.